This T cell receptor beta chain was sequenced for a study of PD-L1 blockade in urothelial cancer. Background on the study: Patients commenced intravenous atezolizumab, 1,200 mg every 3 weeks, around 2014. Enrolled patients had been treated previously with 0 to 3 chemotherapy regimens. Findings and limits, study-wide: Clonality of blood TCR below the median before treatment predicted better survival.

The CDR3 contains 15 residues. CDR1 is MGHRA, CDR2 YSYEKL, per germline. Trimming removed 1 base from V and 2 bases from J, with 11 bases in between. TCRdb keeps only in-frame clones here, not all; method: immunoSEQ multiplex PCR. The sample holds tens of thousands of clones, about four fifths seen once. Between 1 and 8 samples per patient were obtained, pretreatment and on-treatment. Regarding this clone: Its target is unknown.

The receptor comes from a man aged 55 to 69 with urothelial cancer. The chain combines TRBV4-1 with TRBJ1-2; perhaps TRBD1 as D (6 bases). The starting material was PBMCs, obtained around atezolizumab (anti-PD-L1) treatment. The CDR3 region is CASSQVSTGNYGYTF. The DNA of the CDR3 is TGCGCCAGCAGCCAAGTCTCTACAGGGAACTATGGCTACACCTTC.